The T cell receptor beta chain under discussion was sequenced for a study of blood T cell repertoires in COVID-19. TCRdb's copy holds only in-frame clones and misses some; the assay was immunoSEQ multiplex PCR. The sample has about 140,000 clones; 80% to 90% are singletons. The ends were cut back, 2 bases at V and 6 bases at J, with 17 bases in the middle. There are 16 residues in the CDR3. CDR1 and CDR2 (germline): SGHVS, FQNEAQ. The receptor comes from a man aged 55 to 70 with active or convalescent COVID-19. The rearrangement links TRBV7-8 to TRBJ2-1, with D possibly TRBD2 on 6 matching bases. Sequences were obtained from peripheral blood. The CDR3 region is CASSLSPSDGGNEQFF. The CDR3 DNA follows: TGTGCCAGCAGCTTATCCCCCTCCGACGGGGGCAATGAGCAGTTCTTC.